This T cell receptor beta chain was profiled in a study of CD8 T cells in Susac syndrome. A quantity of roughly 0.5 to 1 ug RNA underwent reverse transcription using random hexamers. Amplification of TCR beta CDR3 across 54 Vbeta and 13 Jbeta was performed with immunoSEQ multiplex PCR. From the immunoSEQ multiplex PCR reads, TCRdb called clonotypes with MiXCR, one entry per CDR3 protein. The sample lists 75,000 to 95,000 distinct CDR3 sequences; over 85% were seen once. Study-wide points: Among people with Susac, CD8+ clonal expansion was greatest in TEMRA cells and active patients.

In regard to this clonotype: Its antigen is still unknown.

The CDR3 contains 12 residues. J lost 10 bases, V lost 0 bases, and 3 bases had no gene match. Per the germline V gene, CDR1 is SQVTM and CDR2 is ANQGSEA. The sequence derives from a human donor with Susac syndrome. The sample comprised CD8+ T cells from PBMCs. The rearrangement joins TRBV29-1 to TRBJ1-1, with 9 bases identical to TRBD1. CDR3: CSVEDTTGGAFF. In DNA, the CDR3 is TGCAGCGTTGAAGATACGACAGGGGGAGCTTTCTTT.